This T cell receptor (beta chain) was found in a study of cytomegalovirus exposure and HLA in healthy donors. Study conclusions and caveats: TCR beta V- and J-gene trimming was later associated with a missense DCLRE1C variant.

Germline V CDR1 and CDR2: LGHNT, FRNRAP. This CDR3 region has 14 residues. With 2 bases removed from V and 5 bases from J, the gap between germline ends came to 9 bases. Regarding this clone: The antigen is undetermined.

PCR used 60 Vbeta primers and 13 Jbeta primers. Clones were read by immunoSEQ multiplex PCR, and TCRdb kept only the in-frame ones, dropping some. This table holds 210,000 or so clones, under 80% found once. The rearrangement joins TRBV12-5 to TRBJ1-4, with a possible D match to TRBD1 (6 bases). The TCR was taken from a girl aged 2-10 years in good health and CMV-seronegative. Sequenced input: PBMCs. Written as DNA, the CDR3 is TGTGCTAGTGGTTTGTGGACAGAGAATGAAAAACTGTTTTTT. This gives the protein CASGLWTENEKLFF. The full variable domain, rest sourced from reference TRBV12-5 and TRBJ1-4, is DARVTQTPRHKVTEMGQEVTMRCQPILGHNTVFWYRQTMMQGLELLAYFRNRAPLDDSGMPKDRFSAEMPDATLATLKIQPSEPRDSAVYFCASGLWTENEKLFFGSGTQLSVL.